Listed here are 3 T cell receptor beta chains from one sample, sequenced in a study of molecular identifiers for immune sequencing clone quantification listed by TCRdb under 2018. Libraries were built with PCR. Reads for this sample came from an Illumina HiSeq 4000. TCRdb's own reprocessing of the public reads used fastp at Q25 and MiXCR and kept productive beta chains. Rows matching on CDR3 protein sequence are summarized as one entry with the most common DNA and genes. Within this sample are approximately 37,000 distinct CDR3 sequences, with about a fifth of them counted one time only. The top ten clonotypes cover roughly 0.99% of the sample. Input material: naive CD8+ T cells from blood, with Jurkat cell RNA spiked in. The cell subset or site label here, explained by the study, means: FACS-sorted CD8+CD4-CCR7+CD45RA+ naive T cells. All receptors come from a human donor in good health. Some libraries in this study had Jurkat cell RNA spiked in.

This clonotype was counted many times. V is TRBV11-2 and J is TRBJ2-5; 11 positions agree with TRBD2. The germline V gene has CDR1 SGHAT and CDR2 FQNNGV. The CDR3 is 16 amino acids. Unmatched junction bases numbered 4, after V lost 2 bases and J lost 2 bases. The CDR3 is CASSLQLAGEQETQYF. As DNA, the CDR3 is TGTGCCAGCAGCTTACAACTAGCGGGGGAACAAGAGACCCAGTACTTC. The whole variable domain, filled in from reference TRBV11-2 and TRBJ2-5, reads EAGVAQSPRYKIIEKRQSVAFWCNPISGHATLYWYQQILGQGPKLLIQFQNNGVVDDSQLPKDRFSAERLKGVDSTLKIQPAKLEDSAVYLCASSLQLAGEQETQYFGPGTRLLVL.

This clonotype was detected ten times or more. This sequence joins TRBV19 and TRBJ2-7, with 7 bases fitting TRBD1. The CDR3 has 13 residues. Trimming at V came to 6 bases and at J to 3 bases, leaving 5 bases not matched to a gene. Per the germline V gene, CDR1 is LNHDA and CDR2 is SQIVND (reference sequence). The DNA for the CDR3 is TGTGCCAGTAGCCCGGGACAGCTCTACGAGCAGTACTTC. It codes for CASSPGQLYEQYF.

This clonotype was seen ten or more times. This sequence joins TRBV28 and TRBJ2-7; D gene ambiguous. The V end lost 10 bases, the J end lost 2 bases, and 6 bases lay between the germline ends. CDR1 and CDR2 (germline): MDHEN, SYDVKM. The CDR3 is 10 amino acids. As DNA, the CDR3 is TGTGCCACCTGGGCCTACGAGCAGTACTTC. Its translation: CATWAYEQYF.